These 20 T cell receptor beta chains originate from one sample sequenced in a study of T cell responses to AZD1222 COVID-19 vaccine. This table comes from immunoSEQ multiplex PCR, and its TCRdb copy is limited to in-frame clones, with some not included. Among more than 120,000 clones, 85% to 90% were seen once, and the ten largest hold 1.5% to 2%. Material: peripheral blood, obtained 28 days after the second AZD1222 dose. The origin of the receptors is an adult who received the AZD1222 COVID-19 vaccine.

The V and J genes are TRBV19 and TRBJ2-4, with D perhaps being TRBD1 or TRBD2 (5 bases each). Deletions cut 5 bases from V and 9 bases from J, with 14 bases between. The V gene's germline CDR1 is LNHDA and CDR2 SQIVND (reference sequence). The CDR3 has 13 residues. CDR3 protein: CASSGDHKGIQYF. The CDR3 region has the DNA TGTGCCAGTAGTGGGGACCACAAGGGCATTCAGTACTTC.

DNA of the CDR3: TGCAGTGCTAGTCACAGTGCGGGGGGGATTCAAGAGACCCAGTACTTC. Translated: CSASHSAGGIQETQYF. The chain carries TRBV20-1 and TRBJ2-5, with 9 bases aligning to TRBD2. Trimming cost V 3 bases and J 2 bases; bases outside gene matches: 10. The CDR3 sequence is 16 residues long. CDR1 is DFQATT and CDR2 is SNEGSKA in the germline V gene (reference sequence).

This chain joins TRBV12-5 and TRBJ2-1; 13 nucleotides match TRBD2. The junction had 8 bases not matched to a gene; V was cut back by 8 bases and J by 7 bases. Per the germline V gene, CDR1 is LGHNT and CDR2 is FRNRAP. This CDR3 has 15 residues. As DNA, the CDR3 is TGTGCTAGTTACGCCGGGACTAGCGGGACAAATGAGCAGTTCTTC. Its translation: CASYAGTSGTNEQFF.

The rearrangement links TRBV3-1 (or the pseudogene TRBV3-2) to TRBJ1-1; D might be TRBD1 (6 bases). Between the trimmed V and J ends, which lost 8 bases and 2 bases, there was a span of 18 bases. The CDR3 length is 15 residues. Germline loops: CDR1 LGHDT, CDR2 YNNKEL (reference sequence). CDR3 amino acids: CASHPEQGRNTEAFF. CDR3 nucleotide sequence: TGTGCCAGCCACCCAGAACAGGGCAGAAACACTGAAGCTTTCTTT.

V is TRBV5-4 and J is TRBJ2-7, with 9 bases that match TRBD2. The J segment lost 6 bases and the V segment lost 4 bases, leaving 2 bases of the junction unmatched. The CDR3 totals 12 residues. CDR1 and CDR2 from the germline V gene are SGHNT and YYREEE (reference sequence). CDR3 in amino acids: CASSKTSGEQYF. CDR3 sequence (DNA): TGTGCCAGCAGCAAGACTAGCGGCGAGCAGTACTTC.

The chain recombines TRBV2 with TRBJ1-1; D ambiguous. CDR3 length: 12 residues. Germline V gene lookup returns CDR1 SNHLY and CDR2 FYNNEI. V lost 8 bases to trimming and J lost 0 bases, with 7 bases between them. This CDR3 is CASYGMNTEAFF. CDR3 coding DNA: TGTGCCAGCTACGGGATGAACACTGAAGCTTTCTTT.

The chain couples TRBV6-2 or TRBV6-3 to TRBJ2-7, with TRBD1 matching 9 bases. The CDR3 is 17 amino acids. V dropped 2 bases and J dropped 4; count of bases not matched to a gene: 12. The germline V gene has CDR1 MNHEY and CDR2 SVGEGT. CDR3 sequence: CASSYVPGQGNQYEQYF. The CDR3, as DNA: TGTGCCAGCAGTTACGTCCCGGGACAGGGCAATCAGTACGAGCAGTACTTC.

This clone was detected only once. V usage is TRBV30 and J usage is TRBJ1-2; 7 positions match TRBD1. The CDR3 runs to 15 residues. Germline V gene lookup returns CDR1 GTSNPN and CDR2 SVGIG (reference sequence). The V segment lost 0 bases and the J segment 6 bases; nucleotides outside the gene matches: 10. CDR3 residues: CAWSVHLGTADGYTF. The CDR3 coding sequence is TGTGCCTGGAGTGTCCACCTTGGGACAGCGGATGGCTACACCTTC.

This clone was recorded only once. V and J are TRBV7-2 and TRBJ2-6; no clear D gene. The CDR3 consists of 13 residues. Germline-derived CDR1 and CDR2 are SGHTA and FQGNSA. V lost 1 base to trimming and J lost 3 bases, with 1 base between them. The CDR3 DNA sequence: TGTGCCAGCAGCTTAGGTGGGGCCAACGTCCTGACTTTC. Translated, it gives CASSLGGANVLTF.

The chain joins TRBV6-6 to TRBJ2-1; the match to TRBD1 covers 11 bases. V dropped 2 bases and J dropped 6; count of bases not matched to a gene: 6. The CDR3 length is 16 residues. Germline CDR1 is MNHNY and CDR2 is SVGAGI (reference sequence). CDR3 nucleotides: TGTGCCAGCAGTTACGGGACAGGGGGAGGGGGCAATGAGCAGTTCTTC. Encoded protein: CASSYGTGGGGNEQFF.

The V gene is TRBV5-6, the J gene TRBJ1-2; D not certain. Germline CDR1 SGHDT, CDR2 YYEEEE. With 2 bases removed from V and 8 bases from J, the gap between germline ends came to 13 bases. The CDR3 has 13 residues. The CDR3 region has the DNA TGTGCCAGCAGCTTTTCAGGAGGGCAGGGCTACACCTTC. The encoded protein is CASSFSGGQGYTF.

The chain employs TRBV6-5 and TRBJ1-2; tentatively, D is TRBD1 (5 bases). Trimming pared 7 bases from V and 8 bases from J, leaving 17 bases between. CDR1 is MNHEY and CDR2 is SVGAGI in the germline V gene. CDR3 length equals 13 residues. For the CDR3, the DNA is TGTGCCAGCACCACCTCCAGGGTTCGGGGCTACACCTTC. Residues: CASTTSRVRGYTF.

The rearrangement joins TRBV6-5 to TRBJ1-2; no firm D call. The CDR3 covers 11 residues. V lost 8 bases and J lost 3, with 7 bases in between. CDR1 is MNHEY and CDR2 is SVGAGI in the germline V gene. CDR3 coding DNA: TGTGCCAGCTCGTCAGACTATGGCTACACCTTC. This encodes CASSSDYGYTF.

CDR3 coding DNA: TGCGCCAGCAGCCAAAGCGGGGGGACCCCTGAAGCTTTCTTT. This sequence encodes CASSQSGGTPEAFF. The chain carries TRBV4-1 and TRBJ1-1; tentative D call: TRBD1 (5 bases). Germline assignment: CDR1 MGHRA and CDR2 YSYEKL. The CDR3 length is 14 residues. Trimming removed 2 bases from V and 6 bases from J, with 13 bases in between.

V usage is TRBV7-2 and J usage is TRBJ2-1; 8 bases align to TRBD1. Looked up from germline, CDR1 is SGHTA and CDR2 is FQGNSA. The V segment lost 2 bases and the J segment 9 bases; nucleotides outside the gene matches: 12. The CDR3 is made up of 16 amino acids. In DNA form, the CDR3 reads TGTGCCAGCAGCTTAAAAAGTTGGCAGGGGGCCGGTGAGCAGTTCTTC. Protein: CASSLKSWQGAGEQFF. The full variable domain, completed using reference TRBV7-2 and TRBJ2-1, is GAGVSQSPSNKVTEKGKDVELRCDPISGHTALYWYRQSLGQGLEFLIYFQGNSAPDKSGLPSDRFSAERTGGSVSTLTIQRTQQEDSAVYLCASSLKSWQGAGEQFFGPGTRLTVL.

V usage is TRBV27 and J usage is TRBJ2-1; TRBD2 agrees at 10 bases. There are 15 residues in the CDR3. With V trimmed by 2 bases and J by 7 bases, 5 bases remained unmatched. Germline V CDR1 and CDR2: MNHEY, SMNVEV (reference sequence). The chain's CDR3 is CASSLGASGRNEQFF. The CDR3 DNA reads TGTGCCAGCAGTTTAGGGGCTAGCGGGAGAAATGAGCAGTTCTTC.

The chain links TRBV28 to TRBJ1-5, with D tentatively TRBD1 (5 bases). V lost 3 bases and J 3 bases, leaving 9 bases between the germline ends. This CDR3 has 14 residues. CDR1 is MDHEN, CDR2 SYDVKM, per germline. Here the CDR3 reads CASSFGGTNQPQHF. Written as DNA, the CDR3 is TGTGCCAGCAGTTTCGGAGGGACCAATCAGCCCCAGCATTTT.

The chain carries TRBV6-1 and TRBJ1-2; TRBD1 matches at 12 bases. Germline-derived CDR1 and CDR2 are MNHNS and SASEGT. The CDR3 contains 19 residues. V shed 4 bases, J shed 4 bases, and the junction held 16 bases outside the gene matches. CDR3 sequence: CASSGQYRDRGHTIYGYTF. The CDR3 DNA reads as TGTGCCAGCAGTGGCCAATACCGGGACAGGGGGCATACGATCTATGGCTACACCTTC.

The chain links TRBV5-6 to TRBJ1-1; a possible D gene is TRBD1 (5 bases). CDR3 length equals 19 residues. V lost 6 bases to trimming and J lost 4 bases, with 31 bases between them. The germline V gene has CDR1 SGHDT and CDR2 YYEEEE. The CDR3 protein is CASKLLGELIRVGITEAFF. CDR3 coding DNA: TGTGCCAGCAAGCTTTTGGGAGAGTTGATCAGGGTAGGAATCACTGAAGCTTTCTTT.

This chain uses TRBV19 with TRBJ1-1; no firm D call. Trimming stripped 9 bases from V and 0 bases from J, with 20 bases between. The CDR3 covers 16 residues. The germline V gene has CDR1 LNHDA and CDR2 SQIVND (reference sequence). CDR3 residues: CASRRSAGEMNTEAFF. The CDR3 region has the DNA TGTGCCAGCCGTCGGTCGGCAGGCGAGATGAACACTGAAGCTTTCTTT. The entire variable domain, with the rest obtained from reference TRBV19 and TRBJ1-1, is as follows: DGGITQSPKYLFRKEGQNVTLSCEQNLNHDAMYWYRQDPGQGLRLIYYSQIVNDFQKGDIAEGYSVSREKKESFPLTVTSAQKNPTAFYLCASRRSAGEMNTEAFFGQGTRLTVV.